Below are 2 T cell receptor beta chains sequenced from a single sample in a study of T cells after yellow fever vaccination. TCRdb recomputed calls from the 5' RACE reads with MiXCR, one row per CDR3 protein. The table has more than 120,000 distinct CDR3 sequences, approximately 7.7% seen once. Sample: CD4+ T cells sorted from PBMCs, taken 5 days after the yellow fever booster vaccination. The receptor source for this set is a man aged 30-40 years who received the YFV17D yellow fever vaccine.

In this sample, this clonotype turned up many times. The chain uses TRBV28 and TRBJ2-7; no definite D call. Germline CDR1 reads MDHEN; CDR2 reads SYDVKM. Trimming removed 6 bases at V and 7 bases at J, with 10 bases between. CDR3 size: 11 residues. The CDR3 sequence: CASRNKWEQYF. DNA of the CDR3: TGTGCCAGCAGGAACAAATGGGAGCAGTACTTC. Full variable domain (missing parts from reference TRBV28 and TRBJ2-7): DVKVTQSSRYLVKRTGEKVFLECVQDMDHENMFWYRQDPGLGLRLIYFSYDVKMKEKGDIPEGYSVSREKKERFSLILESASTNQTSMYLCASRNKWEQYFGPGTRLTVT.

This clonotype was recorded many times. The V gene is TRBV3-1, the J gene TRBJ2-2, with D hard to call. CDR1 and CDR2 from the germline V gene are LGHDT and YNNKEL (reference sequence). The V gene lost 0 bases and the J gene lost 5 bases, with 7 bases spanning the gap. CDR3 size: 14 residues. CDR3 DNA sequence: TGTGCCAGCAGCCAAGAGGGCCTTACCGGGGAGCTGTTTTTT. This translates into CASSQEGLTGELFF.